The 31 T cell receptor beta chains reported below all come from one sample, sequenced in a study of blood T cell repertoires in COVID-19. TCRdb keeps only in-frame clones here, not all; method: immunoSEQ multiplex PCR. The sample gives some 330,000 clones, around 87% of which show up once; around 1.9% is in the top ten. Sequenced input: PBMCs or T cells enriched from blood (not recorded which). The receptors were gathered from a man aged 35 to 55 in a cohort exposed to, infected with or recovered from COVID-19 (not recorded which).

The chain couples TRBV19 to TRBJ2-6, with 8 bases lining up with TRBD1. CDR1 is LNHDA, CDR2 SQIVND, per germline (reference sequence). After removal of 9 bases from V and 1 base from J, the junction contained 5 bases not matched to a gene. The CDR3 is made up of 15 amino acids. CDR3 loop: CASGTGASGANVLTF. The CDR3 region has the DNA TGTGCCAGCGGGACAGGCGCATCTGGGGCCAACGTCCTGACTTTC.

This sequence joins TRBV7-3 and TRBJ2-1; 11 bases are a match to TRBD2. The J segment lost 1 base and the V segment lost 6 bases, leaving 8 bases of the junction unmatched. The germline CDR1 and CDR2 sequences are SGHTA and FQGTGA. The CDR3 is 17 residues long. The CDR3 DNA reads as TGTGCCAGCAGTCCTACTAGCGGGAGAAGGTCCTACAATGAGCAGTTCTTC. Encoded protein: CASSPTSGRRSYNEQFF.

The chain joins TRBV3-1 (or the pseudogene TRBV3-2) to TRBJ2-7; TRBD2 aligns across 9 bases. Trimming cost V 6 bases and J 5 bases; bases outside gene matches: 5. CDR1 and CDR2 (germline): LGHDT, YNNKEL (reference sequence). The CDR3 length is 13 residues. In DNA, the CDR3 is TGTGCCAGCAGATGGGCGGGAGGGGACGAGCAGTACTTC. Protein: CASRWAGGDEQYF.

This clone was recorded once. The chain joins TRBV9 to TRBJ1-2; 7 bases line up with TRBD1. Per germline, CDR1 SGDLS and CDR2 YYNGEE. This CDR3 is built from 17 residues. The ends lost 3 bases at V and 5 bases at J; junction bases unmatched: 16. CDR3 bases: TGTGCCAGCAGCGCCGGGACGAGGGGGGACAGCAGTTATGGCTACACCTTC. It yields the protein CASSAGTRGDSSYGYTF.

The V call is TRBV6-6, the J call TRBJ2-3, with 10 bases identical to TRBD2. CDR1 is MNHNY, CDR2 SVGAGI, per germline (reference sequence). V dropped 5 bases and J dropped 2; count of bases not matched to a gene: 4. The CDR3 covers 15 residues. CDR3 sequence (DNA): TGTGCCAGCAGTCGTAGCGGGAGGATCACAGATACGCAGTATTTT. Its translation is CASSRSGRITDTQYF.

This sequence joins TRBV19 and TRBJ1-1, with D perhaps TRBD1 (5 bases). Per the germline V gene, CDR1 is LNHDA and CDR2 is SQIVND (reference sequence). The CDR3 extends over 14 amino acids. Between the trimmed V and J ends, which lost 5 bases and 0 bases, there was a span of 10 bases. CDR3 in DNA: TGTGCCAGTAGTCGACAGACAGTGAACACTGAAGCTTTCTTT. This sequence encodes CASSRQTVNTEAFF.

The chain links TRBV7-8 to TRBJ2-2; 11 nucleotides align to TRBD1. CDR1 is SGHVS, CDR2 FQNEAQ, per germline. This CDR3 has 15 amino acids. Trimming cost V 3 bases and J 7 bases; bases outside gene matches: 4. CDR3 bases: TGTGCCAGCAGCTTGGGGACAGGGGGTGGCGGGGAGCTGTTTTTT. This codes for CASSLGTGGGGELFF.

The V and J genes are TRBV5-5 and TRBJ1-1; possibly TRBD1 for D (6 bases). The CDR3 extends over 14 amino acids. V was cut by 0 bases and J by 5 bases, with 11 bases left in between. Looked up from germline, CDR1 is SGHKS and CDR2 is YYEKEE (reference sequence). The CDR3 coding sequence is TGTGCCAGCAGCTTGGACAGGGTTTGGACTGAAGCTTTCTTT. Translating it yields CASSLDRVWTEAFF.

The chain's CDR3 is CASSFILSGSEETQYF. DNA of the CDR3: TGTGCCAGCAGTTTCATCCTTAGCGGGAGCGAAGAGACCCAGTACTTC. The chain recombines TRBV28 with TRBJ2-5; 9 bases match TRBD2. The trim removed 3 bases at V and 3 bases at J, leaving 8 bases unmatched. The V gene's germline CDR1 is MDHEN and CDR2 SYDVKM. The CDR3 contains 16 residues.

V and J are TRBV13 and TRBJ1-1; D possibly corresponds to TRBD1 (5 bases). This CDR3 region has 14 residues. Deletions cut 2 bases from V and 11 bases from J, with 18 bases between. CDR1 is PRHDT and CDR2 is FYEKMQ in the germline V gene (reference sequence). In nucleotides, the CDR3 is TGTGCCAGCAGCTTACAGCCCCTGCCGGGGGAGGCTTTCTTT. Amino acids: CASSLQPLPGEAFF. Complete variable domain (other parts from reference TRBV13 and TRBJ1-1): AAGVIQSPRHLIKEKRETATLKCYPIPRHDTVYWYQQGPGQDPQFLISFYEKMQSDKGSIPDRFSAQQFSDYHSELNMSSLELGDSALYFCASSLQPLPGEAFFGQGTRLTVV.

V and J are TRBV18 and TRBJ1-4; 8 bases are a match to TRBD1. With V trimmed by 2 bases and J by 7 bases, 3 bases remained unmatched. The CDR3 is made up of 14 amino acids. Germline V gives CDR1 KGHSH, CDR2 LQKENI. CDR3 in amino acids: CASSPRTGFEKLFF. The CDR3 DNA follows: TGTGCCAGCTCACCAAGGACAGGGTTTGAAAAACTGTTTTTT.

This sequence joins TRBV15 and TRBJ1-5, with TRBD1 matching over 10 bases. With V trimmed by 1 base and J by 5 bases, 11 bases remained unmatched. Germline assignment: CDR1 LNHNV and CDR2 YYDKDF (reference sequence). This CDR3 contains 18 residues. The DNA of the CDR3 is TGTGCCACCAGCAGAGCGACAGGGGGCGAAGGACTTTATCAGCCCCAGCATTTT. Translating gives CATSRATGGEGLYQPQHF.

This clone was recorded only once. CDR3 region: CASSPDAGSSYNEQFF. The DNA for the CDR3 is TGTGCCAGCTCACCCGACGCGGGAAGCTCCTACAATGAGCAGTTCTTC. The chain uses TRBV18 and TRBJ2-1; D possibly corresponds to TRBD2 (6 bases). Germline loops: CDR1 KGHSH, CDR2 LQKENI. V was clipped by 3 bases and J by 0 bases, with 12 bases between them. The length of the CDR3 is 16 residues.

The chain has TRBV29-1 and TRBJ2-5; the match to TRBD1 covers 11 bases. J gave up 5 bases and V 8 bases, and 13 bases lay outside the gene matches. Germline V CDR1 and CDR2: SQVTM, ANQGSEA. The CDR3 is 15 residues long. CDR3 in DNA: TGCAGCCTAACCGGGACAGGGGGTATATGGGAGACCCAGTACTTC. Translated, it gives CSLTGTGGIWETQYF.

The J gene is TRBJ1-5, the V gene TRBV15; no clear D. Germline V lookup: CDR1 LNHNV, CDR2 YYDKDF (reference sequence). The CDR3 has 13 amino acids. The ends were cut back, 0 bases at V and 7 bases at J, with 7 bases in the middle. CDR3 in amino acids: CATSRDRLQPQHF. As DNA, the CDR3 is TGTGCCACCAGCAGAGACCGGTTACAGCCCCAGCATTTT.

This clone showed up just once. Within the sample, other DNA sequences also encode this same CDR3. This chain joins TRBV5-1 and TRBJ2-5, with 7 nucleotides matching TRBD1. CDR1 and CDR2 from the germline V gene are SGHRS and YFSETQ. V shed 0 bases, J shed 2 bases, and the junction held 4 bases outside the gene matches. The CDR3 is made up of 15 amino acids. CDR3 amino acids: CASSLGQGGQETQYF. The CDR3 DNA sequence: TGCGCCAGCAGCTTGGGACAGGGTGGACAAGAGACCCAGTACTTC.

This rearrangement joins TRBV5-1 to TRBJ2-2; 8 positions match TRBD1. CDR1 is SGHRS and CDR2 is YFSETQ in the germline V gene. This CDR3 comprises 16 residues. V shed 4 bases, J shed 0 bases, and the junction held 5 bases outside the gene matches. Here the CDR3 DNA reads TGCGCCAGCAGCCCAAGGACAGGGACGAACACCGGGGAGCTGTTTTTT. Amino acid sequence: CASSPRTGTNTGELFF.

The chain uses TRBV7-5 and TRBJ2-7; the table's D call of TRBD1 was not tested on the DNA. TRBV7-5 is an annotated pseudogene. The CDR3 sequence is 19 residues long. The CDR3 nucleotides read TGTGTCAGAAGCTCCAAGGACAGGGGTCGGGTAGTTGCAGAGTACGAGCAGTACTTC. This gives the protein CVRSSKDRGRVVAEYEQYF.

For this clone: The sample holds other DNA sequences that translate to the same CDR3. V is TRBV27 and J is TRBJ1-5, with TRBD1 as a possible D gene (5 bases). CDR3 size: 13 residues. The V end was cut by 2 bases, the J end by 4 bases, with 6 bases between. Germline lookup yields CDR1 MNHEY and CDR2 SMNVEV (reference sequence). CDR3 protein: CASSLTGNQPQHF. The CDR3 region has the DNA TGTGCCAGCAGTTTAACAGGTAATCAGCCCCAGCATTTT.

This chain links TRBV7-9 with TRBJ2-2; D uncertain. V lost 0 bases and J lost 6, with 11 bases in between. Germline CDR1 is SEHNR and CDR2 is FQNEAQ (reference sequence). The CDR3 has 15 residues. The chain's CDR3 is CASSLARSTSGELFF. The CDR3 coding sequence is TGTGCCAGCAGCTTAGCGCGGTCTACCTCCGGGGAGCTGTTTTTT.

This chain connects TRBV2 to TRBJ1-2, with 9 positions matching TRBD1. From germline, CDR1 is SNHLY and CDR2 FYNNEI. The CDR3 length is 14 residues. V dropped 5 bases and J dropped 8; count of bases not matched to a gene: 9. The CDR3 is CASSSGTGQGGYTF. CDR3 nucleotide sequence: TGTGCCAGCAGTTCCGGGACAGGGCAAGGCGGCTACACCTTC.

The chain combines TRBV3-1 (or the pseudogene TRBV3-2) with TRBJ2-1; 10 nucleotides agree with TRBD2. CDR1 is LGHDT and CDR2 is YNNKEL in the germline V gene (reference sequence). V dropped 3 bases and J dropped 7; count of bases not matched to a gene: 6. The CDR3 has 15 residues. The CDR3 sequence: CASSHLAGVGNEQFF. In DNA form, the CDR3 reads TGTGCCAGCAGCCACCTAGCGGGAGTGGGGAATGAGCAGTTCTTC.

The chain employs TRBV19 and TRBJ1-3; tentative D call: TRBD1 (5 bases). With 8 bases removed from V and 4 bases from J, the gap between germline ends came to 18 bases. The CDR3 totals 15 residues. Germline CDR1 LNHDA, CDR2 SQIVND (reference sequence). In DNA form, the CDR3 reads TGTGCCAGTCTTGGATGGGGCAGAAGAGGAAACACCATATATTTT. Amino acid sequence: CASLGWGRRGNTIYF.

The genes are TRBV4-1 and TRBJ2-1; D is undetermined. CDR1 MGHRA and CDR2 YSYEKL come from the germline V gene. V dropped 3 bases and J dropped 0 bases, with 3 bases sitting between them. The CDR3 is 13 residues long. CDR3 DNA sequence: TGCGCCAGCAGCCAGAGCTCCTACAATGAGCAGTTCTTC. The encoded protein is CASSQSSYNEQFF.

The CDR3 DNA is TGTGCCAGCTCACCTTCGAGGCAATACGAGCAGTACTTC. Protein sequence: CASSPSRQYEQYF. V usage is TRBV18 and J usage is TRBJ2-7; D gene uncertain. The CDR3 extends over 13 amino acids. The germline CDR1 and CDR2 sequences are KGHSH and LQKENI. V was cut by 3 bases and J by 4 bases, with 10 bases left in between.

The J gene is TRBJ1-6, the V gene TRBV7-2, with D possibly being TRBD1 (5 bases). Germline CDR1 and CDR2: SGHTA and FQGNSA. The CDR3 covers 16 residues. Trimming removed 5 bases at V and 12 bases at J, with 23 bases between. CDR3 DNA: TGTGCCAGCAGCCGCCGGCAAACAGGTGCCTTTGTACCCCTCCACTTT. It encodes CASSRRQTGAFVPLHF.

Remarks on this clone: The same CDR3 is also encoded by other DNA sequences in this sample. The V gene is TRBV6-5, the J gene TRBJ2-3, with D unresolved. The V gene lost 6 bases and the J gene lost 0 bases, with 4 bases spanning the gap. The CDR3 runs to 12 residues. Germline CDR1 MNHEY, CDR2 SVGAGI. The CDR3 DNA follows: TGTGCCAGCAGGACTAGCACAGATACGCAGTATTTT. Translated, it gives CASRTSTDTQYF.

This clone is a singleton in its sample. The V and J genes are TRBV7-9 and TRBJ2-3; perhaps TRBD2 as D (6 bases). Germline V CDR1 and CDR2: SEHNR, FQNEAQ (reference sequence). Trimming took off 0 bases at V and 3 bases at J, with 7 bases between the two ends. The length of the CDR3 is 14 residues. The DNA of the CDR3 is TGTGCCAGCAGCTTAGCGGGAGGAACAGATACGCAGTATTTT. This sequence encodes CASSLAGGTDTQYF.

The CDR3 here is CASSEQGYEQYF. The CDR3 nucleotides are TGCGCCAGCAGCGAACAGGGGTACGAGCAGTACTTC. The chain is built from TRBV5-1 and TRBJ2-7; TRBD1 agrees at 7 bases. Germline CDR1 and CDR2: SGHRS and YFSETQ. CDR3 length: 12 amino acids. V was pared by 4 bases and J by 4 bases, with 2 bases of the junction left unmatched.

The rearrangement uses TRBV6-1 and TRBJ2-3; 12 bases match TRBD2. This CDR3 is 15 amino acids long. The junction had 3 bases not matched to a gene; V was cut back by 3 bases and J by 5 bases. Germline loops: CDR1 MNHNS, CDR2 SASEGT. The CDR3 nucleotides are TGTGCCAGCAGTGAGCCGGGACTAGCGGGAGATACGCAGTATTTT. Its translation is CASSEPGLAGDTQYF.

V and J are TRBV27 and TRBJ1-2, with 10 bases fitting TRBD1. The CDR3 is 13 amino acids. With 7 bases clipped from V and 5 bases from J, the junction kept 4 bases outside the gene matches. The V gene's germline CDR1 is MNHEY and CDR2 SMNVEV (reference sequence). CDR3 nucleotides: TGTGCCAGCACCCCGGGACAGGGGTATGGCTACACCTTC. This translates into CASTPGQGYGYTF.